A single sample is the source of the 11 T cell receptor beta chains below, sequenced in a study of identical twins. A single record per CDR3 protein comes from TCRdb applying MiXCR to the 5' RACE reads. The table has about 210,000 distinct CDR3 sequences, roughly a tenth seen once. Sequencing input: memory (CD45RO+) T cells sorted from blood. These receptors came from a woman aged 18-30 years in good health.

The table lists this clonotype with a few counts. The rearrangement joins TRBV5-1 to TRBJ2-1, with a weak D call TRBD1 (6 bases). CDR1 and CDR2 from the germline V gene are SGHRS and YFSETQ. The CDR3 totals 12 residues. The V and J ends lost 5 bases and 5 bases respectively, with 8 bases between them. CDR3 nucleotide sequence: TGCGCCAGCAGAAAGGGGGACAATGAGCAGTTCTTC. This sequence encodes CASRKGDNEQFF. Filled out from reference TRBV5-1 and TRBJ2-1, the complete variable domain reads KAGVTQTPRYLIKTRGQQVTLSCSPISGHRSVSWYQQTPGQGLQFLFEYFSETQRNKGNFPGRFSGRQFSNSRSEMNVSTLELGDSALYLCASRKGDNEQFFGPGTRLTVL.

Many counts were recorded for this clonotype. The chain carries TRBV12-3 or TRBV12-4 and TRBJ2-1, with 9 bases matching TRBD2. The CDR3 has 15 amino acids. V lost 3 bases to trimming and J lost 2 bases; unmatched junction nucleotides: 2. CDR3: CASSLVAGAYNEQFF. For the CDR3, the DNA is TGTGCCAGCAGTTTGGTAGCGGGAGCCTACAATGAGCAGTTCTTC.

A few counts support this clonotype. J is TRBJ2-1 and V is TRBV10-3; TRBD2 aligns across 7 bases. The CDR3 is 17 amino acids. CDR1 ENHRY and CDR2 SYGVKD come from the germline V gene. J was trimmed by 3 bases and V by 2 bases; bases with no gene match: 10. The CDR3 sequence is CAISEGELANHYNEQFF. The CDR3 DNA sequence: TGTGCCATCAGTGAGGGAGAACTAGCGAACCACTACAATGAGCAGTTCTTC.

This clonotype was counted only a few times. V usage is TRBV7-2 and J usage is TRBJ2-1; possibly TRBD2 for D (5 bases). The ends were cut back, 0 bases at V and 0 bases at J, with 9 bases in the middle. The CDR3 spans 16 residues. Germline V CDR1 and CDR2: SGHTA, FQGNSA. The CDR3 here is CASSLATTSSYNEQFF. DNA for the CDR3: TGTGCCAGCAGCTTAGCGACTACGAGCTCCTACAATGAGCAGTTCTTC.

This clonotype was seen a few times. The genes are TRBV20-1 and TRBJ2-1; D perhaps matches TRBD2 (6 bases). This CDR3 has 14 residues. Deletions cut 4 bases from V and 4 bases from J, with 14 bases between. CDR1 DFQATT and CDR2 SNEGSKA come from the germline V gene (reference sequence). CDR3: CSATTSSIYNEQFF. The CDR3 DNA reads TGCAGTGCTACGACTAGTTCTATATACAATGAGCAGTTCTTC.

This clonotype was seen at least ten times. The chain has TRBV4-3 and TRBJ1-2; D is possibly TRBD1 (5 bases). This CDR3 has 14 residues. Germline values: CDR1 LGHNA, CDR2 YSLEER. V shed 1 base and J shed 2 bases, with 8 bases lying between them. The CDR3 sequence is CASSQGHRNYGYTF. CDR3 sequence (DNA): TGCGCCAGCAGCCAAGGTCACAGGAACTATGGCTACACCTTC.

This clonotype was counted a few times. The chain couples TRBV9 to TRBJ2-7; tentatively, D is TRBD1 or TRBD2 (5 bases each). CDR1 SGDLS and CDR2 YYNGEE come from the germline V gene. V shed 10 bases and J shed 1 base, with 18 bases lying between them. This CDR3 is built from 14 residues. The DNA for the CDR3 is TGTGCCTCGACCCGGGGCAGCTTGTCCTACGAGCAGTACTTC. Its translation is CASTRGSLSYEQYF.

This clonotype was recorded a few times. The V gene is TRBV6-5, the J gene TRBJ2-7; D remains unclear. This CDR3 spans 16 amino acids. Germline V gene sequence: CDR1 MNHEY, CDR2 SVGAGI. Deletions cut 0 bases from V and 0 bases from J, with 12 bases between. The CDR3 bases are TGTGCCAGCAGTTACTCGCGCCCGCTACACTCCTACGAGCAGTACTTC. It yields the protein CASSYSRPLHSYEQYF.

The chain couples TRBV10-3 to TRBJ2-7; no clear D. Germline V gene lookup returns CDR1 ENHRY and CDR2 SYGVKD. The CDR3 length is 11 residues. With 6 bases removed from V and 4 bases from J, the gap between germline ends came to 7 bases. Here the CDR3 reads CAISRSYEQYF. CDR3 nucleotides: TGTGCCATCAGCCGATCATACGAGCAGTACTTC.

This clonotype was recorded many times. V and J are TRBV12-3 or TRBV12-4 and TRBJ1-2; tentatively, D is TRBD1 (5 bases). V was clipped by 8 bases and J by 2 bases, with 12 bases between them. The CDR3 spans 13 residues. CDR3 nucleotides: TGTGCCAGCGCGCGGGGCGCAAACTATGGCTACACCTTC. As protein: CASARGANYGYTF.

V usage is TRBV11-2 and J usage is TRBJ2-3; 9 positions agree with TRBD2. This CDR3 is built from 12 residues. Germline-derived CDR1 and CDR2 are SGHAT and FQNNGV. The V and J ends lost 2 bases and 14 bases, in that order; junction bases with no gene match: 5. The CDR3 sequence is CASSLSGGPGYF. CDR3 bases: TGTGCCAGCAGCTTAAGCGGGGGGCCAGGGTATTTT. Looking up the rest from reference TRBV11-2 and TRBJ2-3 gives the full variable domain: EAGVAQSPRYKIIEKRQSVAFWCNPISGHATLYWYQQILGQGPKLLIQFQNNGVVDDSQLPKDRFSAERLKGVDSTLKIQPAKLEDSAVYLCASSLSGGPGYFGPGTRLTVL.